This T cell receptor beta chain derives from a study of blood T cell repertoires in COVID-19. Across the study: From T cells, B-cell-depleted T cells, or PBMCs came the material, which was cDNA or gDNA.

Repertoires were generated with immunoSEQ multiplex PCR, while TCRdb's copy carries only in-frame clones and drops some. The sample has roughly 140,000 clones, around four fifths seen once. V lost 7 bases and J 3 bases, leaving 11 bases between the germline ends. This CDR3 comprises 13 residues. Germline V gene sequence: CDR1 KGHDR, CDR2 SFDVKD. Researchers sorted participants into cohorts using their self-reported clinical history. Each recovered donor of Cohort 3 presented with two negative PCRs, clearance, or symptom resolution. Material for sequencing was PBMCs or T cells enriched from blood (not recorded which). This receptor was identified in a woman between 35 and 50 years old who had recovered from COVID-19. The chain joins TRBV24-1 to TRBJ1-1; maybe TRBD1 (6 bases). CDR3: CATRDRGDTEAFF. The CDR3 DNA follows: TGTGCCACCAGGGACAGAGGGGACACTGAAGCTTTCTTT.